A single sample gave rise to the 29 T cell receptor beta chains below, sequenced in a study of cytomegalovirus exposure and HLA in healthy donors (dated by TCRdb to 2017 to 2019). Library method: the immunoSEQ multiplex PCR assay. For the multiplex PCR, a mixture combining 60 forward primers for TCR Vbeta segments and 13 reverse primers for TCR Jbeta segments was used. Sourced from immuneACCESS, this table was stored by TCRdb with only in-frame sequences that have V and J called. A share of the clones is absent; for the studies checked, an unresolved V gene accounts for under half, and the remainder has no known explanation. The sample includes approximately 140,000 clones, with around 81% observed a single time. The ten largest clones take up less than 0.75% of the sample. Sequenced: PBMCs. These receptors were collected from a man between 18 and 29 years old in good health and CMV-seronegative.

The chain is built from TRBV21-1 and TRBJ2-5; the table names TRBD1, a call not compared with the DNA. TRBV21-1 is a pseudogene locus. There are 14 residues in the CDR3. CDR3 region: CASSKVGQAGEQYF. For the CDR3, the DNA is TGTGCCAGCAGCAAAGTGGGACAGGCCGGTGAGCAGTACTTC.

The rearrangement joins TRBV30 to TRBJ1-2, with 7 positions matching TRBD1. Germline assignment: CDR1 GTSNPN and CDR2 SVGIG (reference sequence). The CDR3 contains 14 residues. V was pared by 4 bases and J by 4 bases, with 9 bases of the junction left unmatched. CDR3 sequence reads: CAWKGTAERYGYTF. CDR3 DNA: TGTGCCTGGAAAGGGACAGCGGAGCGCTATGGCTACACCTTC.

The V call is TRBV9, the J call TRBJ2-1; 10 bases fit TRBD2. Germline loops: CDR1 SGDLS, CDR2 YYNGEE. V shed 0 bases and J 8 bases; nucleotides not matched to a gene: 8. The CDR3 length is 16 residues. The CDR3 DNA follows: TGTGCCAGCAGCGTAGTGAGCGGGGGGGCCGGGGATGAGCAGTTCTTC. This codes for CASSVVSGGAGDEQFF.

The CDR3 spells CASSEITRGGNSPLHF. In DNA, the CDR3 is TGTGCCAGCAGTGAAATAACTCGGGGAGGTAATTCACCCCTCCACTTT. The chain carries TRBV25-1 and TRBJ1-6; D not resolved. Trimming took off 2 bases at V and 6 bases at J, with 14 bases between the two ends. The CDR3 is 16 residues long. Germline V gene data show CDR1 as MGHDK and CDR2 as SYGVNS.

The chain is built from TRBV13 and TRBJ2-2; D possibly corresponds to TRBD1 (6 bases). The V and J ends lost 5 bases and 0 bases respectively, with 13 bases between them. The length of the CDR3 is 16 residues. In germline, CDR1 is PRHDT, CDR2 FYEKMQ (reference sequence). The CDR3 nucleotides are TGTGCCAGCAGCCAAACAGGGACCCCGAACACCGGGGAGCTGTTTTTT. The encoded protein is CASSQTGTPNTGELFF.

This clone was seen once. V gene TRBV4-1 combines with J gene TRBJ1-1; the D gene is possibly TRBD1 (5 bases). V lost 6 bases, J lost 3 bases, and 17 bases lay in between. The germline V gene encodes CDR1 MGHRA and CDR2 YSYEKL. The CDR3 sequence is 15 residues long. The CDR3 sequence: CASSPNRRGDTEAFF. The CDR3 nucleotides read TGCGCCAGCAGTCCAAACCGTCGGGGGGACACTGAAGCTTTCTTT.

The chain joins TRBV30 to TRBJ2-7; a weak D match, TRBD1 (5 bases). V was trimmed by 3 bases and J by 6 bases, leaving 18 bases between them. This CDR3 has 14 residues. Germline CDR1 and CDR2: GTSNPN and SVGIG (reference sequence). CDR3 coding DNA: TGTGCCTGGAGCCAGGGAAGTTATAAGGGCGAGCAGTACTTC. It codes for CAWSQGSYKGEQYF.

This chain uses TRBV29-1 with TRBJ2-7; a weak D match, TRBD1 (5 bases). Germline CDR1 SQVTM, CDR2 ANQGSEA. The CDR3 spans 12 residues. V dropped 3 bases and J dropped 0 bases, with 6 bases sitting between them. CDR3 region: CSVDQGSYEQYF. The CDR3 DNA sequence: TGCAGCGTTGATCAGGGCTCCTACGAGCAGTACTTC.

This clone was seen only once. This chain uses TRBV6-1 with TRBJ1-1, with D unclear. This CDR3 is built from 18 residues. Germline V gene sequence: CDR1 MNHNS, CDR2 SASEGT. V shed 1 base and J shed 0 bases, with 18 bases lying between them. This chain's CDR3 is CASSEGPGYLRVNTEAFF. The CDR3 nucleotides read TGTGCCAGCAGTGAAGGTCCCGGTTACTTGAGGGTGAACACTGAAGCTTTCTTT.

The V and J genes are TRBV2 and TRBJ1-1; D might be TRBD1 (5 bases). V lost 3 bases to trimming and J lost 4 bases, with 9 bases between them. Germline CDR1 SNHLY, CDR2 FYNNEI. The CDR3 sequence is 13 residues long. The CDR3 spells CASSEEGSTEAFF. DNA for the CDR3: TGTGCCAGCAGTGAGGAGGGGAGCACTGAAGCTTTCTTT.

The gene calls are TRBV5-1 and TRBJ1-1, with TRBD1 matching over 11 bases. This CDR3 has 15 amino acids. The germline CDR1 and CDR2 sequences are SGHRS and YFSETQ. V was clipped by 4 bases and J by 3 bases; unmatched bases: 5. Here the CDR3 reads CASSPKGQGDTEAFF. The CDR3 DNA is TGCGCCAGCAGCCCCAAGGGACAGGGGGACACTGAAGCTTTCTTT.

This sequence joins TRBV7-6 and TRBJ1-2, with 8 bases aligning to TRBD1. CDR1 and CDR2 from the germline V gene are SGHVS and FNYEAQ. The CDR3 loop spans 16 amino acids. V lost 1 base, J lost 5 bases, and 9 bases stayed unmatched. The CDR3 sequence is CASSLEAGGAAYGYTF. In DNA form, the CDR3 reads TGTGCCAGCAGCTTAGAAGCAGGGGGCGCGGCGTATGGCTACACCTTC.

CDR3 protein: CASSLEVGKRGSDYGYTF. DNA for the CDR3: TGTGCCAGCAGCTTGGAGGTCGGGAAACGAGGTTCGGACTATGGCTACACCTTC. The V gene is TRBV5-5, the J gene TRBJ1-2; unclear D gene. CDR3 length equals 18 residues. Trimming left V 0 bases short and J 3 bases short, with 21 bases between. The germline V gene encodes CDR1 SGHKS and CDR2 YYEKEE (reference sequence).

The V gene is TRBV7-9, the J gene TRBJ1-6; 7 bases match TRBD1. Looked up from germline, CDR1 is SEHNR and CDR2 is FQNEAQ (reference sequence). The CDR3 is 16 residues long. Trimming cost V 5 bases and J 5 bases; bases outside gene matches: 9. The chain's CDR3 is CASSDSNRGNNSPLHF. CDR3 sequence (DNA): TGTGCCAGCAGCGATAGCAACAGGGGCAATAATTCACCCCTCCACTTT.

As DNA, the CDR3 is TGTGCCAGCAGCGGACAGGGGGCTACCCCATACGAGCAGTACTTC. Translation gives CASSGQGATPYEQYF. This chain connects TRBV6-5 to TRBJ2-5; TRBD1 matches at 11 bases. The DNA matches TRBJ2-7 better at its end, which makes the J call doubtful. This CDR3 comprises 15 residues. In germline, CDR1 is MNHEY, CDR2 SVGAGI.

The chain combines TRBV5-5 with TRBJ1-3; 7 nucleotides match TRBD1. V dropped 2 bases and J dropped 6; count of bases not matched to a gene: 11. Germline CDR1 and CDR2: SGHKS and YYEKEE (reference sequence). This CDR3 comprises 16 residues. The CDR3 region has the DNA TGTGCCAGCAGCTTAAGACAGGGCTCTGCAGTAAACACCATATATTTT. As protein: CASSLRQGSAVNTIYF.

V and J are TRBV6-1 and TRBJ2-1; D gene ambiguous. CDR3 length equals 11 residues. V was shortened by 3 bases and J by 14 bases, with 11 bases between the two germline ends. CDR1 and CDR2 from the germline V gene are MNHNS and SASEGT. The CDR3 spells CASSERKSEFF. CDR3 sequence (DNA): TGTGCCAGCAGTGAGAGAAAATCGGAGTTCTTC.

The chain recombines TRBV5-8 with TRBJ1-5, with 9 bases aligning to TRBD1. The J segment lost 10 bases and the V segment lost 4 bases, leaving 9 bases of the junction unmatched. The germline gives CDR1 SGHTS, CDR2 YDEGEE. CDR3 length equals 14 residues. The CDR3 is CASSRGQGRDPQHF. The CDR3 bases are TGTGCCAGCAGCAGGGGACAGGGAAGAGATCCCCAGCATTTT.

This sequence joins TRBV11-2 and TRBJ2-3; no firm D call. The CDR3 is made up of 15 amino acids. CDR1 and CDR2 from the germline V gene are SGHAT and FQNNGV. Trimming stripped 6 bases from V and 0 bases from J, with 13 bases between. CDR3 coding DNA: TGTGCCAGCAGGGGTGTCGCGGTTAGCACAGATACGCAGTATTTT. Encoded protein: CASRGVAVSTDTQYF.

The CDR3, as DNA: TGTGCCAGCAGTGAACTAGCGGGGGGCGAGCAGTTCTTC. Protein product: CASSELAGGEQFF. V gene TRBV25-1 combines with J gene TRBJ2-1; 11 bases fit TRBD2. This CDR3 spans 13 amino acids. Germline V lookup: CDR1 MGHDK, CDR2 SYGVNS. Unmatched junction bases numbered 1, after V lost 2 bases and J lost 10 bases.

V and J are TRBV19 and TRBJ1-1; D is uncertain. V was cut by 2 bases and J by 9 bases, with 13 bases left in between. The CDR3 covers 13 residues. CDR1 is LNHDA and CDR2 is SQIVND in the germline V gene (reference sequence). The CDR3 DNA is TGTGCCAGTAGTATAAGAGGGATGGCACAAGCTTTCTTT. Amino acid sequence: CASSIRGMAQAFF.

This chain connects TRBV7-8 to TRBJ1-2; tentative D call: TRBD1 (6 bases). Germline V gene lookup returns CDR1 SGHVS and CDR2 FQNEAQ. This CDR3 contains 13 residues. The germline V and J ends were trimmed by 1 base and 5 bases, with 8 bases remaining between them. Here the CDR3 DNA reads TGTGCCAGCAGCTTAGGACAGGATTATGGCTACACCTTC. Translated, it gives CASSLGQDYGYTF.

V usage is TRBV11-3 and J usage is TRBJ2-1; 7 bases fit TRBD1. This CDR3 is 14 amino acids long. The ends lost 3 bases at V and 4 bases at J; junction bases unmatched: 3. Germline lookup yields CDR1 SGHNT and CDR2 YENEEA. The CDR3: CASSLGQIYNEQFF. CDR3 coding DNA: TGTGCCAGCAGCTTGGGACAGATATACAATGAGCAGTTCTTC.

The gene calls are TRBV28 and TRBJ2-7, with TRBD2 matching over 7 bases. Germline CDR1 is MDHEN and CDR2 is SYDVKM. The length of the CDR3 is 21 residues. Unmatched junction bases numbered 23, after V lost 3 bases and J lost 0 bases. In DNA form, the CDR3 reads TGTGCCAGCAGTTTGCGTTTGAGGGACGAGCTAGCGGAGTCCCACTCCTACGAGCAGTACTTC. Its protein product is CASSLRLRDELAESHSYEQYF.

The V gene is TRBV5-1, the J gene TRBJ1-4, with D perhaps TRBD1 (5 bases). V lost 4 bases to trimming and J lost 5 bases, with 15 bases between them. Germline values: CDR1 SGHRS, CDR2 YFSETQ. The CDR3 runs 15 residues. This CDR3 is CASSAGSLTNEKLFF. Written as DNA, the CDR3 is TGCGCCAGCAGCGCAGGGTCCCTTACCAATGAAAAACTGTTTTTT.

J is TRBJ2-2 and V is TRBV5-1; 9 bases are a match to TRBD1. V trimming: 4 bases; J trimming: 5 bases; junction bases outside the gene matches: 6. The germline V gene encodes CDR1 SGHRS and CDR2 YFSETQ. This CDR3 region has 15 residues. In DNA form, the CDR3 reads TGCGCCAGCAGCCGAGGACAGGGGTGGACCGGGGAGCTGTTTTTT. Protein sequence: CASSRGQGWTGELFF. The complete variable domain, with remaining parts taken from reference TRBV5-1 and TRBJ2-2, reads KAGVTQTPRYLIKTRGQQVTLSCSPISGHRSVSWYQQTPGQGLQFLFEYFSETQRNKGNFPGRFSGRQFSNSRSEMNVSTLELGDSALYLCASSRGQGWTGELFFGEGSRLTVL.

This chain links TRBV19 with TRBJ2-7, with D perhaps TRBD2 (5 bases). The V gene lost 5 bases and the J gene lost 2 bases, with 16 bases spanning the gap. This CDR3 is built from 15 residues. Germline CDR1 LNHDA, CDR2 SQIVND (reference sequence). In nucleotides, the CDR3 is TGTGCCAGTAGTTTCACCCCGAGGGAAACCTACGAGCAGTACTTC. Amino acid sequence: CASSFTPRETYEQYF. The full variable domain, in which reference TRBV19 and TRBJ2-7 provide the parts outside the CDR3, is DGGITQSPKYLFRKEGQNVTLSCEQNLNHDAMYWYRQDPGQGLRLIYYSQIVNDFQKGDIAEGYSVSREKKESFPLTVTSAQKNPTAFYLCASSFTPRETYEQYFGPGTRLTVT.

The genes are TRBV5-1 and TRBJ2-1, with 10 bases fitting TRBD1. The V gene end was trimmed by 4 bases and the J gene end by 1 base; junction bases not matched to a gene: 2. The germline CDR1 and CDR2 sequences are SGHRS and YFSETQ. This CDR3 contains 15 residues. CDR3 loop: CASSGDRGSYNEQFF. The DNA for the CDR3 is TGCGCCAGCAGCGGGGACAGGGGATCCTACAATGAGCAGTTCTTC.

This sequence joins TRBV7-9 and TRBJ2-1; tentative D call: TRBD1 (6 bases). Germline CDR1 SEHNR, CDR2 FQNEAQ (reference sequence). Trimming shortened V by 6 bases and J by 6 bases, and 18 bases separated the two germline ends. This CDR3 has 15 amino acids. The CDR3, as DNA: TGTGCCAGCAGTTTTTTCCAAAAACAGGGCAATGAGCAGTTCTTC. This gives the protein CASSFFQKQGNEQFF.